This T cell receptor (beta chain) was found in a study of T cells in Graves' hyperthyroidism and ophthalmopathy. As for the study in general: The authors collected peripheral blood at initial diagnosis, before any treatment.

On this clonotype itself: Its antigen is undetermined.

V lost 0 bases, J lost 7 bases, and 13 bases lay in between. From germline, CDR1 is SGDLS and CDR2 YYNGEE. The CDR3 spans 14 residues. What was amplified from RNA transcripts were TCR beta CDR3 regions. HTBI primers drove first-round RT-PCR of the TCR CDR3. Each CDR3 protein is one row after TCRdb ran MiXCR on the multiplex PCR reads. The sample holds a few hundred thousand distinct CDR3 sequences; more than 12% are singletons and the top ten take roughly 15%. Study-wide findings and caveats: Researchers found most expanded thyroid clonotypes above 0.001 in blood as well.

Sequences were obtained from blood. This TCR was sampled from a woman between 40 and 50 years old with Graves' hyperthyroidism that later progressed to Graves' ophthalmopathy. J is TRBJ1-2 and V is TRBV9; a weak D match, TRBD1 (5 bases). CDR3 sequence (DNA): TGTGCCAGCAGCGTAGCTACGGGGGTGGGTGGCTACACCTTC. It is translated as CASSVATGVGGYTF.